A single sample is the source of the 28 T cell receptor beta chains below, sequenced in a study of OX40 agonist ivuxolimab in advanced cancers. Library preparation was by the immunoSEQ multiplex PCR assay. The table was pulled from immuneACCESS by TCRdb, which kept in-frame rearrangements only. Such tables lose some clones; where checked, under half of the loss comes from unresolved V genes, and the rest has no known cause. This sample gives under 80,000 clones in total; roughly four fifths of them show up just once. The ten biggest clones cover more than 4.5% of the sample. This sample comprised CD4+ or CD8+ T cells sorted from blood, obtained in a trial of the OX40 agonist ivuxolimab. These receptors originate from an adult with an advanced solid tumor such as melanoma, head and neck, liver or kidney cancer.

The V gene is TRBV2, the J gene TRBJ1-4; the match to TRBD1 covers 9 bases. This CDR3 is 14 amino acids long. CDR1 SNHLY and CDR2 FYNNEI come from the germline V gene. V trimming: 6 bases; J trimming: 8 bases; junction bases outside the gene matches: 7. The CDR3 bases are TGTGCCAGCAGGGCGGACAGGGGATCCGAAAAACTGTTTTTT. It encodes CASRADRGSEKLFF.

As to this clone: Other DNA sequences within the sample encode an identical CDR3. J is TRBJ1-4 and V is TRBV7-2; D might be TRBD1 (5 bases). The CDR3 consists of 12 residues. The V gene's germline CDR1 is SGHTA and CDR2 FQGNSA. V was cut by 3 bases and J by 8 bases, with 7 bases left in between. CDR3 DNA: TGTGCCAGCAGCTTGCAGGGCGAAAAACTGTTTTTT. Its protein is CASSLQGEKLFF.

This chain connects TRBV5-1 to TRBJ2-1; 10 nucleotides line up with TRBD2. CDR1 is SGHRS and CDR2 is YFSETQ in the germline V gene. J was trimmed by 5 bases and V by 0 bases; bases with no gene match: 5. This CDR3 contains 16 residues. The CDR3: CASSLGGTSVHNEQFF. The DNA for the CDR3 is TGCGCCAGCAGCTTGGGAGGGACTAGCGTGCACAATGAGCAGTTCTTC. Using reference TRBV5-1 and TRBJ2-1 for the parts outside the CDR3, the full variable domain is KAGVTQTPRYLIKTRGQQVTLSCSPISGHRSVSWYQQTPGQGLQFLFEYFSETQRNKGNFPGRFSGRQFSNSRSEMNVSTLELGDSALYLCASSLGGTSVHNEQFFGPGTRLTVL.

The chain is built from TRBV19 and TRBJ2-1, with 8 positions matching TRBD2. The length of the CDR3 is 18 residues. The trim removed 5 bases at V and 1 base at J, leaving 13 bases unmatched. Germline V CDR1 and CDR2: LNHDA, SQIVND (reference sequence). The CDR3 loop is CASSSTRVAGLSYNEQFF. The CDR3 nucleotides read TGTGCCAGTAGTTCAACTAGAGTAGCGGGGCTTTCCTACAATGAGCAGTTCTTC. Drawing the rest from reference TRBV19 and TRBJ2-1, the complete variable domain is DGGITQSPKYLFRKEGQNVTLSCEQNLNHDAMYWYRQDPGQGLRLIYYSQIVNDFQKGDIAEGYSVSREKKESFPLTVTSAQKNPTAFYLCASSSTRVAGLSYNEQFFGPGTRLTVL.

The gene calls are TRBV19 and TRBJ2-5; 7 bases align to TRBD2. The CDR3 has 14 residues. Trimming at V came to 1 base and at J to 5 bases, leaving 4 bases not matched to a gene. The germline V gene has CDR1 LNHDA and CDR2 SQIVND (reference sequence). In DNA form, the CDR3 reads TGTGCCAGTAGTATAGCGGGAGGCACCGAGACCCAGTACTTC. It specifies CASSIAGGTETQYF.

This sequence joins TRBV28 and TRBJ2-1, with TRBD1 matching 9 bases. After removal of 4 bases from V and 0 bases from J, the junction contained 28 bases not matched to a gene. The CDR3 spans 24 residues. From germline, CDR1 is MDHEN and CDR2 SYDVKM. For the CDR3, the DNA is TGTGCCAGCAGTTCTACATACACTCGGCCGGGACAGGGTTTCCATTCGAGCTCCTACAATGAGCAGTTCTTC. This encodes CASSSTYTRPGQGFHSSSYNEQFF.

The rearrangement links TRBV18 to TRBJ2-1; 10 bases map to TRBD2. In germline, CDR1 is KGHSH, CDR2 LQKENI. This CDR3 is built from 16 residues. With V trimmed by 0 bases and J by 5 bases, 4 bases remained unmatched. The CDR3 here is CASSPPLAGVDNEQFF. The CDR3 bases are TGTGCCAGCTCACCACCCCTAGCGGGAGTGGACAATGAGCAGTTCTTC.

The rearrangement joins TRBV5-1 to TRBJ2-2, with 7 nucleotides matching TRBD1. The CDR3 covers 16 residues. V shed 0 bases, J shed 3 bases, and the junction held 5 bases outside the gene matches. CDR1 and CDR2 (germline): SGHRS, YFSETQ. The CDR3 coding sequence is TGCGCCAGCAGCTTGGCCGGGACAGTCTACACCGGGGAGCTGTTTTTT. Its protein is CASSLAGTVYTGELFF.

The chain couples TRBV6-5 to TRBJ2-7; no clear D gene. CDR1 is MNHEY, CDR2 SVGAGI, per germline. This CDR3 contains 15 residues. V was cut by 2 bases and J by 0 bases, with 11 bases left in between. The CDR3 DNA is TGTGCCAGCAGTTACGCGGAGCCCTACTCCTACGAGCAGTACTTC. The encoded protein is CASSYAEPYSYEQYF.

The V gene is TRBV7-8, the J gene TRBJ2-6, with a possible D match to TRBD1 (6 bases). This CDR3 has 17 residues. Germline lookup yields CDR1 SGHVS and CDR2 FQNEAQ. V dropped 0 bases and J dropped 2 bases, with 11 bases sitting between them. In DNA, the CDR3 is TGTGCCAGCAGCTTAGCCCCAGGGGACCCTGGGGCCAACGTCCTGACTTTC. Its protein product is CASSLAPGDPGANVLTF.

CDR3 region: CASSEAFGTDTQYF. CDR3 in DNA: TGTGCCAGCAGTGAAGCATTTGGGACAGATACGCAGTATTTT. The genes are TRBV6-1 and TRBJ2-3; D is unclear. The V gene lost 0 bases and the J gene lost 3 bases, with 7 bases spanning the gap. The CDR3 contains 14 residues. From germline, CDR1 is MNHNS and CDR2 SASEGT.

The chain recombines TRBV18 with TRBJ2-5, with D tentatively TRBD1 (6 bases). Germline CDR1 KGHSH, CDR2 LQKENI. The ends were cut back, 6 bases at V and 1 base at J, with 15 bases in the middle. This CDR3 spans 15 amino acids. The CDR3 nucleotides are TGTGCCAGCTCGCCAGGGGTTACCCTCCAAGAGACCCAGTACTTC. It is translated as CASSPGVTLQETQYF. The complete variable domain, with remaining parts taken from reference TRBV18 and TRBJ2-5, reads NAGVMQNPRHLVRRRGQEARLRCSPMKGHSHVYWYRQLPEEGLKFMVYLQKENIIDESGMPKERFSAEFPKEGPSILRIQQVVRGDSAAYFCASSPGVTLQETQYFGPGTRLLVL.

The chain joins TRBV11-2 to TRBJ2-7, with D possibly matching TRBD1 (7 bases). CDR1 is SGHAT, CDR2 FQNNGV, per germline. The V gene lost 1 base and the J gene lost 1 base, with 14 bases spanning the gap. The CDR3 sequence is 16 residues long. CDR3 DNA: TGTGCCAGCAGCTTAGGAGGGGGGACAGTGTCCTACGAGCAGTACTTC. Amino acid sequence: CASSLGGGTVSYEQYF.

The genes are TRBV4-1 and TRBJ2-1, with 9 bases lining up with TRBD2. This CDR3 region has 17 residues. The V and J ends lost 1 base and 7 bases, in that order; junction bases with no gene match: 11. Per the germline V gene, CDR1 is MGHRA and CDR2 is YSYEKL. This CDR3 reads CASSQVTGGRAHNEQFF. CDR3 coding DNA: TGCGCCAGCAGCCAAGTAACGGGCGGGAGGGCCCATAATGAGCAGTTCTTC.

The V and J genes are TRBV5-1 and TRBJ1-6; D is perhaps TRBD1 (5 bases). The germline gives CDR1 SGHRS, CDR2 YFSETQ. Trimming took 4 bases from V and 7 from J, leaving 15 bases between them. The CDR3 is made up of 15 amino acids. The CDR3, as DNA: TGCGCCAGCAGCATGACAGCTTCGGGGAATTCACCCCTCCACTTT. This translates into CASSMTASGNSPLHF.

V usage is TRBV18 and J usage is TRBJ1-3; perhaps TRBD1 as D (6 bases). CDR1 and CDR2 (germline): KGHSH, LQKENI. This CDR3 has 16 residues. V was pared by 2 bases and J by 2 bases, with 13 bases between. The CDR3 spells CASSPTGYLAGNTIYF. In DNA, the CDR3 is TGTGCCAGCTCACCAACAGGGTACTTAGCTGGAAACACCATATATTTT.

This chain connects TRBV10-3 to TRBJ1-1, with TRBD1 as a possible D gene (6 bases). V lost 9 bases and J 7 bases, leaving 15 bases between the germline ends. This CDR3 has 12 amino acids. Germline V lookup: CDR1 ENHRY, CDR2 SYGVKD. In DNA, the CDR3 is TGTGCCATACGCGGGGGGCTTAATGAAGCTTTCTTT. Protein: CAIRGGLNEAFF.

As concerns this clone: A junction boundary mismatches the germline segment, possibly from a read error. CDR3 DNA: TGTGCCAGCAGTGAAATTAGGGCCTCCGACGAGCAGTACTTC. As protein: CASSEIRASDEQYF. This chain connects TRBV2 to TRBJ2-7; no firm D call. The length of the CDR3 is 14 residues. Germline V gives CDR1 SNHLY, CDR2 FYNNEI. The full variable domain, completed using reference TRBV2 and TRBJ2-7, is EPEVTQTPSHQVTQMGQEVILRCVPISNHLYFYWYRQILGQKVEFLVSFYNNEISEKSEIFDDQFSVERPDGSNFTLKIRSTKLEDSAMYFCASSEIRASDEQYFGPGTRLTVT.

The V call is TRBV7-2, the J call TRBJ1-2, with 12 bases identical to TRBD1. The CDR3 length is 14 residues. J lost 7 bases, V lost 5 bases, and 5 bases had no gene match. Germline-derived CDR1 and CDR2 are SGHTA and FQGNSA. CDR3 nucleotide sequence: TGTGCCAGCAGCGGGGGACAGGGGGCTGGTGGCTACACCTTC. Its protein product is CASSGGQGAGGYTF. The variable domain in full, with the rest retrieved from reference TRBV7-2 and TRBJ1-2, is GAGVSQSPSNKVTEKGKDVELRCDPISGHTALYWYRQSLGQGLEFLIYFQGNSAPDKSGLPSDRFSAERTGGSVSTLTIQRTQQEDSAVYLCASSGGQGAGGYTFGSGTRLTVV.

The chain uses TRBV7-9 and TRBJ1-1; D gene ambiguous. The CDR3 sequence is 14 residues long. Germline assignment: CDR1 SEHNR and CDR2 FQNEAQ (reference sequence). Trimming stripped 2 bases from V and 6 bases from J, with 13 bases between. This chain's CDR3 is CASSLYPGKPEAFF. CDR3 nucleotide sequence: TGTGCCAGCAGCTTATATCCGGGTAAGCCTGAAGCTTTCTTT.

The rearrangement uses TRBV28 and TRBJ2-1; 12 nucleotides line up with TRBD1. Germline CDR1 and CDR2: MDHEN and SYDVKM. The CDR3 totals 15 residues. Losses at the gene ends were 6 bases for V and 6 bases for J; bases not matched to a gene: 6. The CDR3 region has the DNA TGTGCCAGCAGCTCGGGACAGGGGGCAGGCAATGAGCAGTTCTTC. Protein sequence: CASSSGQGAGNEQFF. Full variable domain (remainder filled in from reference TRBV28 and TRBJ2-1): DVKVTQSSRYLVKRTGEKVFLECVQDMDHENMFWYRQDPGLGLRLIYFSYDVKMKEKGDIPEGYSVSREKKERFSLILESASTNQTSMYLCASSSGQGAGNEQFFGPGTRLTVL.

The J gene is TRBJ1-5, the V gene TRBV6-1; D gene unclear. The CDR3 is 15 residues long. Germline loops: CDR1 MNHNS, CDR2 SASEGT. V was shortened by 7 bases and J by 0 bases, with 13 bases between the two germline ends. CDR3 bases: TGTGCCAGCAAAGGTGCGGGATATAGCAATCAGCCCCAGCATTTT. Amino acids: CASKGAGYSNQPQHF.

The rearrangement joins TRBV6-6 to TRBJ1-2, with D tentatively TRBD1 (6 bases). The germline CDR1 and CDR2 sequences are MNHNY and SVGAGI (reference sequence). Trimming pared 6 bases from V and 2 bases from J, leaving 16 bases between. This CDR3 has 15 residues. The CDR3 sequence: CASSLPTGINYGYTF. The DNA for the CDR3 is TGTGCCAGCAGCCTCCCCACAGGGATCAACTATGGCTACACCTTC.

This clone came up once. This chain connects TRBV27 to TRBJ2-7; D tentatively reads TRBD1 or TRBD2 (5 bases each). CDR1 and CDR2 from the germline V gene are MNHEY and SMNVEV (reference sequence). V lost 2 bases, J lost 5 bases, and 13 bases lay in between. This CDR3 is 14 amino acids long. The chain's CDR3 is CASSLVIRGDEQYF. In nucleotides, the CDR3 is TGTGCCAGCAGTTTAGTCATTCGGGGCGACGAGCAGTACTTC.

V and J are TRBV18 and TRBJ2-2, with D maybe TRBD1 (6 bases). The CDR3 has 14 amino acids. With 3 bases removed from V and 3 bases from J, the gap between germline ends came to 8 bases. Germline V lookup: CDR1 KGHSH, CDR2 LQKENI. The CDR3 protein is CASSPSGDTGELFF. The CDR3 DNA reads as TGTGCCAGCTCACCTTCAGGGGACACCGGGGAGCTGTTTTTT.

CDR3: CATSRRTVEGETQYF. Written as DNA, the CDR3 is TGTGCCACCAGCAGGAGGACAGTGGAAGGGGAGACCCAGTACTTC. The gene calls are TRBV15 and TRBJ2-5, with a possible D match to TRBD1 (6 bases). Looked up from germline, CDR1 is LNHNV and CDR2 is YYDKDF (reference sequence). V was cut by 3 bases and J by 5 bases, with 16 bases left in between. The CDR3 has 15 amino acids.

The rearrangement joins TRBV5-1 to TRBJ1-2; 7 positions agree with TRBD1. This CDR3 contains 15 residues. Per the germline V gene, CDR1 is SGHRS and CDR2 is YFSETQ. The V and J ends lost 4 bases and 3 bases, in that order; junction bases with no gene match: 9. The CDR3 here is CASSLQGGNDYGYTF. Written as DNA, the CDR3 is TGCGCCAGCAGCCTCCAGGGGGGTAATGACTATGGCTACACCTTC. The whole variable domain, remainder taken from reference TRBV5-1 and TRBJ1-2, is KAGVTQTPRYLIKTRGQQVTLSCSPISGHRSVSWYQQTPGQGLQFLFEYFSETQRNKGNFPGRFSGRQFSNSRSEMNVSTLELGDSALYLCASSLQGGNDYGYTFGSGTRLTVV.

The V and J genes are TRBV18 and TRBJ1-3; D is unclear. Germline-derived CDR1 and CDR2 are KGHSH and LQKENI. V was cut by 1 base and J by 4 bases, with 11 bases left in between. This CDR3 contains 15 residues. CDR3 in amino acids: CASSPRAGNGNTIYF. CDR3 nucleotides: TGTGCCAGCTCACCACGGGCGGGTAACGGAAACACCATATATTTT.